The text below deals with one T cell receptor (beta chain). This entry comes from a study of blood T cell repertoires in COVID-19. The overall study: T cells, B-cell-depleted T cells, or PBMCs supplied cDNA or gDNA.

In the study's own analysis: Estimation of nucleated cell counts was performed using reference gene primer amplification. Method: immunoSEQ multiplex PCR; TCRdb's copy keeps in-frame clones and lacks some. The V and J calls and clone size were taken over from that table, and D and trimming were inferred from the DNA. The data contain roughly 200,000 clones, 90% of them singletons. This CDR3 contains 14 residues. Germline assignment: CDR1 ENHRY and CDR2 SYGVKD. V was trimmed by 0 bases and J by 5 bases, leaving 10 bases between them. The sample was peripheral blood. This receptor was taken from a man aged 50-60 years with acute or convalescent COVID-19. The chain is built from TRBV10-3 and TRBJ2-5, with D possibly matching TRBD1 (5 bases). The CDR3 reads CAISESTEPETQYF. The CDR3 DNA follows: TGTGCCATCAGTGAGTCGACAGAACCCGAGACCCAGTACTTC.